Listed below are T cell receptor beta chains from one sample, sequenced in a study of blood T cell repertoires in COVID-19. The table came from immunoSEQ multiplex PCR; TCRdb's copy has only in-frame clones and leaves some out. Found here are over 70,000 clones, approximately 85% of them singletons; the top ten hold 9.5% to 13%. Sequenced sample: peripheral blood. These receptors originate from a man aged 55 to 70 with COVID-19, enrolled during active disease. CDR3s leave out the opening cysteine and the closing phenylalanine or tryptophan. Fields, in order: V gene, J gene, CDR3 protein.

V gene: TRBV6-5; J gene: TRBJ2-6; CDR3 protein: ASSFITGANVLT
V gene: TRBV6-4; J gene: TRBJ1-5; CDR3 protein: ASIARTADGNQPQH
V gene: TRBV11-2; J gene: TRBJ2-1; CDR3 protein: ASTTVSGNHNEQF
V gene: TRBV24-1; J gene: TRBJ2-1; CDR3 protein: ATSDLFIRGRNEQF
V gene: TRBV11-2; J gene: TRBJ2-1; CDR3 protein: ASSLIPGSLYNEQF
V gene: TRBV6-5; J gene: TRBJ1-2; CDR3 protein: ASSNRPYGYT
V gene: TRBV21-1; J gene: TRBJ1-3; CDR3 protein: ASSKSTPDTIY
V gene: TRBV6-2/TRBV6-3; J gene: TRBJ2-7; CDR3 protein: ASSYSMGLAKSSYEQY
V gene: TRBV3-1/TRBV3-2; J gene: TRBJ1-2; CDR3 protein: ASSQSDTHYGYT
V gene: TRBV6-5; J gene: TRBJ2-7; CDR3 protein: ASSYSSQGTVYEQY
V gene: TRBV28; J gene: TRBJ1-2; CDR3 protein: ASSFFLAGKQNIYT
V gene: TRBV29-1; J gene: TRBJ2-7; CDR3 protein: SVASYYEQY
V gene: TRBV5-1; J gene: TRBJ1-4; CDR3 protein: ASSSQGVGEKLF
V gene: TRBV5-1; J gene: TRBJ1-1; CDR3 protein: ASAWTASDYMNTEAF
V gene: TRBV19; J gene: TRBJ2-7; CDR3 protein: ASSMVAAGAYGQY
V gene: TRBV18; J gene: TRBJ2-7; CDR3 protein: ASSPLSTSGSWYEQY
V gene: TRBV9; J gene: TRBJ1-1; CDR3 protein: ASSVGTGTGAEAF
V gene: TRBV7-9; J gene: TRBJ2-1; CDR3 protein: ASTIAGQLNEQF
V gene: TRBV15; J gene: TRBJ2-1; CDR3 protein: ATSRDLEVAGVNEQF
V gene: TRBV5-1; J gene: TRBJ2-1; CDR3 protein: ASSPGTGGGSYNEQF
V gene: TRBV9; J gene: TRBJ1-3; CDR3 protein: ASSIYSGNTIY
V gene: TRBV29-1; J gene: TRBJ1-1; CDR3 protein: SARTGVDTEAF
V gene: TRBV19; J gene: TRBJ2-7; CDR3 protein: ATSRQYEQY
V gene: TRBV6-5; J gene: TRBJ2-1; CDR3 protein: ASSSGAYNEQF
V gene: TRBV3-1/TRBV3-2; J gene: TRBJ2-1; CDR3 protein: ASSRGLFNEQF
V gene: TRBV29-1; J gene: TRBJ2-2; CDR3 protein: SVGHLSTGELF
V gene: TRBV3-1/TRBV3-2; J gene: TRBJ1-1; CDR3 protein: ASSQPKYQGNTEAF
V gene: TRBV30; J gene: TRBJ1-6; CDR3 protein: AWNPQGDSPLH
V gene: TRBV7-2; J gene: TRBJ2-7; CDR3 protein: ASSLDGGGTIYEQY
V gene: TRBV21-1; J gene: TRBJ2-1; CDR3 protein: ASSNLQGAKGEQF
V gene: TRBV4-1; J gene: TRBJ2-1; CDR3 protein: ASSHPSSGGAHEQF
V gene: TRBV28; J gene: TRBJ2-7; CDR3 protein: ASSPSLGGSSYEQY
V gene: TRBV5-1; J gene: TRBJ2-7; CDR3 protein: ASSPGLLPSLSEQY
V gene: TRBV3-1/TRBV3-2; J gene: TRBJ2-7; CDR3 protein: ATRGGYEQY
V gene: TRBV28; J gene: TRBJ1-5; CDR3 protein: ASWYRGDQPQH
V gene: TRBV11-2; J gene: TRBJ2-7; CDR3 protein: ASSRVGLAGRSYEQY
V gene: TRBV6-5; J gene: TRBJ2-5; CDR3 protein: ASSYQYQETQY
V gene: TRBV5-1; J gene: TRBJ1-4; CDR3 protein: ASSPRQGGEKLF
V gene: TRBV5-4; J gene: TRBJ2-5; CDR3 protein: ASSYPGQGRFN
V gene: TRBV7-3; J gene: TRBJ2-3; CDR3 protein: ASSLVGTGDADTQY
V gene: TRBV18; J gene: TRBJ1-1; CDR3 protein: ASSPIGQNTEAF
V gene: TRBV10-3; J gene: TRBJ1-6; CDR3 protein: AISEWQSNSPLH
V gene: TRBV28; J gene: TRBJ1-2; CDR3 protein: ASRFPSDRSSYT
V gene: TRBV11-2; J gene: TRBJ2-1; CDR3 protein: ASSSDSSYNEQF
V gene: TRBV29-1; J gene: TRBJ2-3; CDR3 protein: SVDRQGDIGTDTQY
V gene: TRBV5-1; J gene: TRBJ2-6; CDR3 protein: ASSRTTDRISGANVLT
V gene: TRBV10-2; J gene: TRBJ2-1; CDR3 protein: ASSEPKVSGGKNEQF
V gene: TRBV5-1; J gene: TRBJ2-2; CDR3 protein: ASSLQGENTGELF
V gene: TRBV25-1; J gene: TRBJ2-6; CDR3 protein: ASSDRTGTLPGANVLT
V gene: TRBV30; J gene: TRBJ1-2; CDR3 protein: AWRSVGGFGYT
V gene: TRBV15; J gene: TRBJ2-7; CDR3 protein: ATSTRDRSYEQY
V gene: TRBV30; J gene: TRBJ1-4; CDR3 protein: AWSRQGGEKLF
V gene: TRBV5-6; J gene: TRBJ2-1; CDR3 protein: ASSRRRFSRI
V gene: TRBV27; J gene: TRBJ1-5; CDR3 protein: ASRTGDQPQH
V gene: TRBV6-6; J gene: TRBJ2-5; CDR3 protein: ASSTPVTGGFETQY
V gene: TRBV7-9; J gene: TRBJ1-2; CDR3 protein: ASSPPGQGVGYT
V gene: TRBV3-1/TRBV3-2; J gene: TRBJ2-6; CDR3 protein: ASSHNSGANVLT
V gene: TRBV7-9; J gene: TRBJ2-5; CDR3 protein: ASSYRRGGKETQY
V gene: TRBV29-1; J gene: TRBJ2-5; CDR3 protein: SIRGETQY
V gene: TRBV4-1; J gene: TRBJ1-5; CDR3 protein: ASSPGTGGGQPQH